This TCR beta chain stems from a study of shared clonotypes between healthy human individuals. The donors, healthy adults who were HIV-negative, had experienced no recent acute infections or vaccinations. This CDR3 region has 15 residues. Looked up from germline, CDR1 is MDHEN and CDR2 is SYDVKM. Losses at the gene ends were 8 bases for V and 9 bases for J; bases not matched to a gene: 15. Measured with immunoSEQ multiplex PCR; TCRdb has only the in-frame clones, and not every one. The sample has 2,500,000 or so clones, 80% to 95% seen once. As concerns this clone: Its antigen is not known.

Study-wide results and limits: In contrast to clonotypes shared by all four donors, non-shared clonotypes had lower generation probabilities. Of the naive CD4 clonotypes, roughly 5% were shared across several donors. In general, naive subsets displayed greater estimated richness than memory subsets did.

Sequenced input: naive CD4+ T cells from PBMCs. Documented subset: CD45RA+ positively selected. The clonotype originates from a man aged 18 to 30 in good health. Some clones in this sample may be carry-over from other donors' samples. The chain employs TRBV28 and TRBJ2-2, with 7 bases matching TRBD1. CDR3 bases: TGTGCCAGCGGGACGGGAATCAGACAGGGTTGGGAGCTGTTTTTT. Translating it yields CASGTGIRQGWELFF. Based on the CDR3 plus reference TRBV28 and TRBJ2-2, the full variable domain is DVKVTQSSRYLVKRTGEKVFLECVQDMDHENMFWYRQDPGLGLRLIYFSYDVKMKEKGDIPEGYSVSREKKERFSLILESASTNQTSMYLCASGTGIRQGWELFFGEGSRLTVL.